This TCR beta chain stems from a study of blood T cell repertoires in COVID-19 (dated by TCRdb to between 2020 and 2021). About the study as a whole: Collaborator samples came from the United States, Italy and Spain and covered acute and convalescent phases of COVID-19. A freely available public database, intended as a resource for researchers studying the immune response to SARS-CoV-2, is where the repertoires were released. Samples came from the ongoing ImmuneRACE study (first 160 participants) plus 1,254 subjects from 6 global collaborators. Subjects who had been exposed to COVID-19, were actively infected with it, or had recovered from it provided the deeply sampled blood TCRbeta repertoires that made up the dataset. Where available, HLA class I and class II types were obtained from metadata supplied by the sample provider rather than from assay-based typing. A de-identified subject ID, COVID-19 status, age in years and sex were almost always included in the sample metadata. The prospective study material was composed of cDNA or gDNA derived from T cells, B-cell-depleted T cells, or PBMCs.

In the prospective study, participants were about 18 to 95 years old, resided in about two dozen geographic areas of the United States, and were enrolled through a virtual design. In the prospective study, participants were assigned to cohorts based on the clinical history participants reported in a screening survey and a study questionnaire. ImmuneRACE Cohort 3 recovered participants were defined by two consecutive negative NP/OP PCR tests, healthcare professional clearance, or symptom resolution. In the prospective study, mobile phlebotomists collected whole blood, serum and a nasopharyngeal or oropharyngeal swab from each participant. Participants in the prospective study had the option to provide additional blood draws and questionnaires over a 2-month period. Before DNA extraction, prospective study blood samples were shipped either frozen or at room temperature. TCRbeta CDR3 regions were amplified from genomic DNA by means of the immunoSEQ Assay, a bias-controlled multiplex PCR. In the original analysis: The number of nucleated cells in each sample was estimated from the amplification of reference gene primers within the assay. To quantify the absolute abundance of each unique TCRbeta CDR3 rearrangement, sequence reads were collapsed and filtered. For each sample, productive Simpson clonality was calculated by taking the square root of Simpson's diversity index across productive rearrangements. TCRdb carries this immuneACCESS record with in-frame sequences only. Its versions omit some clonotypes, under half of them owing to an unresolved V gene in the studies checked, with the rest unexplained. That table furnishes V, J and clone size, whereas the DNA furnished D and trimming. In all, the sample holds around 200,000 clones, and more than 80% of those were seen once. The top ten hold roughly 6% of the sample.

The CDR3 holds 13 amino acids from the cysteine to the phenylalanine. Just CDR3 DNA is preserved here, 39 bases in frame from base 1. Ends trimmed: V by 6 bases, J by 4 bases; bases unmatched to a gene: 5. Looking up the germline V gene yields CDR1 LGHNT and CDR2 FRNRAP. Points on this clone: Which antigen it targets is not known. No base qualities exist here, and no much larger clone lies one base off it.

What the work shows at the level of the full study, not this receptor alone: The quantity of clinical and demographic metadata differed by source and by participant and was supplied without curation.

The sample comprised PBMCs or T cells enriched from blood (not recorded which). The V and J genes are TRBV12-5 and TRBJ1-2, with 7 middle bases fitting TRBD1. The sequence derives from a man aged 40-49 years who had recovered from COVID-19. The nucleotide sequence reads as follows: TGTGCTAGTGGGGAGGGGGCCAGCTATGGCTACACCTTC. This encodes CASGEGASYGYTF.